This T cell receptor (beta chain) is drawn from a study of T cell responses to AZD1222 COVID-19 vaccine. Trimming took off 6 bases at V and 0 bases at J, with 8 bases between the two ends. The CDR3 sequence is 13 residues long. CDR1 ENHRY and CDR2 SYGVKD come from the germline V gene. TCRdb's copy holds only in-frame clones and misses some; the assay was immunoSEQ multiplex PCR. The data show around 180,000 clones, under 95% seen once. J is TRBJ2-5 and V is TRBV10-3, with unresolved D. The TCR sequence derives from an adult who received the AZD1222 COVID-19 vaccine. The input for sequencing was peripheral blood, taken 28 days after the second AZD1222 dose. CDR3 amino acids: CAISDLNQETQYF. The CDR3 DNA reads TGTGCCATCAGCGACCTTAACCAAGAGACCCAGTACTTC.